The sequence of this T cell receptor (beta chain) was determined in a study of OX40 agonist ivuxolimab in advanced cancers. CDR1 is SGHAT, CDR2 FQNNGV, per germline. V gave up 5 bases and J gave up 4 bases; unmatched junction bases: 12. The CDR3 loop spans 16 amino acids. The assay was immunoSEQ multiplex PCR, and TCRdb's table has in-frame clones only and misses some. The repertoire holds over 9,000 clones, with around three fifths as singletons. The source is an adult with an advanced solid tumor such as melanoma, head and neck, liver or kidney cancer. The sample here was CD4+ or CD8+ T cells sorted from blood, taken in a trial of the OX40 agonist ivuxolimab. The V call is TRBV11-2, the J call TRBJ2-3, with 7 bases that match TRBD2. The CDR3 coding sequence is TGTGCCAGCAGCCCGCGGCTGGGCGGGGGAGCAGATACGCAGTATTTT. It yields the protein CASSPRLGGGADTQYF.